This entry lists 5 T cell receptor beta chains sequenced from one sample in a study of sequential checkpoint blockade in melanoma. The sample's treatment: randomized to nivolumab then ipilimumab (arm A) or the reverse (arm B). Repertoires were generated with immunoSEQ multiplex PCR, while TCRdb's copy carries only in-frame clones and drops some. The sample contains 35,000 to 45,000 clones, 70% to 90% of which appear only once. The sample was CD8+ T cells sorted from blood (inferred from file names), taken from a patient given nivolumab and ipilimumab in sequence. The receptors derive from a human donor with melanoma.

The chain has TRBV5-1 and TRBJ1-1; TRBD1 matches at 7 bases. In germline, CDR1 is SGHRS, CDR2 YFSETQ. The CDR3 is 11 residues long. Trimming cost V 3 bases and J 11 bases; bases outside gene matches: 4. CDR3 protein: CASSSGTAAFF. In nucleotides, the CDR3 is TGCGCCAGCAGCTCCGGGACAGCTGCTTTCTTT. The entire variable domain, with the rest obtained from reference TRBV5-1 and TRBJ1-1, is as follows: KAGVTQTPRYLIKTRGQQVTLSCSPISGHRSVSWYQQTPGQGLQFLFEYFSETQRNKGNFPGRFSGRQFSNSRSEMNVSTLELGDSALYLCASSSGTAAFFGQGTRLTVV.

The V gene is TRBV9, the J gene TRBJ2-3, with 8 bases lining up with TRBD2. The V and J ends lost 4 bases and 0 bases, in that order; junction bases with no gene match: 7. In germline, CDR1 is SGDLS, CDR2 YYNGEE. The CDR3 loop spans 16 amino acids. CDR3 amino acids: CASSLEVAGSTDTQYF. The CDR3 DNA reads TGTGCCAGCAGCCTTGAGGTAGCGGGAAGCACAGATACGCAGTATTTT.

The V gene is TRBV10-1, the J gene TRBJ2-1, with 11 bases that match TRBD2. CDR3 length: 16 amino acids. Germline lookup yields CDR1 WNHNN and CDR2 SYGVQD (reference sequence). The V segment lost 3 bases and the J segment 2 bases; nucleotides outside the gene matches: 3. The CDR3 DNA reads as TGCGCCAGCAGTGAACTAGCGGGAGTGACCTACAATGAGCAGTTCTTC. It codes for CASSELAGVTYNEQFF.

This sequence joins TRBV28 and TRBJ1-1; D uncertain. The V end lost 1 base, the J end lost 4 bases, and 10 bases lay between the germline ends. Germline CDR1 is MDHEN and CDR2 is SYDVKM. There are 14 residues in the CDR3. This CDR3 reads CASSLSGDATEAFF. In DNA form, the CDR3 reads TGTGCCAGCAGTTTATCCGGAGATGCCACTGAAGCTTTCTTT.

This clone was seen a few times. The rearrangement uses TRBV21-1 and TRBJ2-2; the table calls TRBD1, which could not be checked here. TRBV21-1 has pseudogene status. CDR3 length equals 20 residues. The CDR3 coding sequence is TGTGCCAGCAGCAAAGGTCCAGAGGGAGAGGGACAGGGGGTCACCGGGGAGCTGTTTTTT. Translation gives CASSKGPEGEGQGVTGELFF.